This T cell receptor beta chain stems from a study of blood T cell repertoires in COVID-19. The method was immunoSEQ multiplex PCR; TCRdb's version includes in-frame clones alone and lacks a portion of them. The sample records about 330,000 clones, approximately 92% being singletons. CDR1 is SGHTA and CDR2 is FQGTGA in the germline V gene. The V and J ends lost 2 bases and 2 bases respectively, with 12 bases between them. The CDR3 has 15 amino acids. This rearrangement joins TRBV7-3 to TRBJ1-1; D is unclear. Sequenced sample: PBMCs or T cells enriched from blood (not recorded which). The TCR originated in a woman aged 30 to 39 who had recovered from COVID-19. CDR3 coding DNA: TGTGCCAGCAGCTTATTAGCGGTTACCAACACTGAAGCTTTCTTT. Protein: CASSLLAVTNTEAFF.